Presented here are 24 T cell receptor beta chains from one specimen sequenced in a study of blood T cell repertoires in COVID-19. Profiling relied on immunoSEQ multiplex PCR, and the TCRdb table lists in-frame clones only, not all of them. This sample has 470,000 or so clones, with around 88% found just once. The material sequenced was peripheral blood. The receptors come from a woman aged 25 to 45 with acute or convalescent COVID-19.

V and J are TRBV2 and TRBJ2-6; 8 bases map to TRBD2. There are 20 residues in the CDR3. Germline loops: CDR1 SNHLY, CDR2 FYNNEI. V trimming: 3 bases; J trimming: 0 bases; junction bases outside the gene matches: 13. The chain's CDR3 is CASSEERPGLGYSGANVLTF. DNA for the CDR3: TGTGCCAGCAGTGAGGAGAGACCGGGACTAGGCTACTCTGGGGCCAACGTCCTGACTTTC.

The V gene is TRBV20-1, the J gene TRBJ2-5; TRBD2 aligns across 7 bases. The CDR3 runs 17 residues. Germline V gene lookup returns CDR1 DFQATT and CDR2 SNEGSKA (reference sequence). The trim removed 3 bases at V and 0 bases at J, leaving 13 bases unmatched. The chain's CDR3 is CSASMSGGPGNQETQYF. CDR3 coding DNA: TGCAGTGCTAGTATGTCGGGAGGCCCGGGGAACCAAGAGACCCAGTACTTC.

The chain links TRBV2 to TRBJ1-4; maybe TRBD1 (6 bases). CDR1 is SNHLY and CDR2 is FYNNEI in the germline V gene. This CDR3 region has 13 residues. V was cut by 6 bases and J by 8 bases, with 13 bases left in between. DNA for the CDR3: TGTGCCAGCAGAGAAAGCCAGGGGGAAAAACTGTTTTTT. It codes for CASRESQGEKLFF.

J is TRBJ2-2 and V is TRBV7-3; TRBD2 aligns across 8 bases. Germline assignment: CDR1 SGHTA and CDR2 FQGTGA. The CDR3 loop spans 15 amino acids. The trim removed 2 bases at V and 1 base at J, leaving 0 bases unmatched. This CDR3 reads CASSLAGGNTGELFF. In nucleotides, the CDR3 is TGTGCCAGCAGCTTAGCGGGGGGGAACACCGGGGAGCTGTTTTTT.

The genes are TRBV4-1 and TRBJ2-3; 12 nucleotides match TRBD2. This CDR3 has 16 residues. V shed 4 bases and J 1 base; nucleotides not matched to a gene: 3. CDR1 and CDR2 from the germline V gene are MGHRA and YSYEKL. This CDR3 reads CASSLGTSGRTDTQYF. CDR3 DNA sequence: TGCGCCAGCAGCCTGGGGACTAGCGGGCGCACAGATACGCAGTATTTT.

The V and J genes are TRBV20-1 and TRBJ2-1; 7 bases agree with TRBD1. Trimming removed 6 bases from V and 9 bases from J; junction bases left unmatched: 5. Germline V gives CDR1 DFQATT, CDR2 SNEGSKA (reference sequence). The CDR3 is made up of 11 amino acids. The CDR3 loop reads CSASQGFEQFF. As DNA, the CDR3 is TGCAGTGCCTCACAGGGGTTTGAGCAGTTCTTC.

The rearrangement joins TRBV7-6 to TRBJ2-2, with D unclear. The CDR3 sequence is 14 residues long. Trimming took 5 bases from V and 1 from J, leaving 8 bases between them. CDR1 is SGHVS, CDR2 FNYEAQ, per germline. The CDR3 nucleotides are TGTGCCAGCAGCCCTCACATGAACACCGGGGAGCTGTTTTTT. Its translation: CASSPHMNTGELFF.

The chain has TRBV5-1 and TRBJ2-7; 8 bases are a match to TRBD2. CDR1 and CDR2 from the germline V gene are SGHRS and YFSETQ. The J segment lost 6 bases and the V segment lost 4 bases, leaving 9 bases of the junction unmatched. The length of the CDR3 is 14 residues. The CDR3 spells CASSPEGLAGEQYF. CDR3 sequence (DNA): TGCGCCAGCAGCCCGGAAGGGCTAGCGGGCGAGCAGTACTTC.

This clone was found a few times. The rearrangement links TRBV7-9 to TRBJ2-7; 8 bases fit TRBD1. The CDR3 length is 14 residues. The V and J ends lost 5 bases and 1 base, in that order; junction bases with no gene match: 4. Germline loops: CDR1 SEHNR, CDR2 FQNEAQ (reference sequence). Written as DNA, the CDR3 is TGTGCCAGCAGCGCAGGGACAGGATCCTACGAGCAGTACTTC. Translation gives CASSAGTGSYEQYF.

The gene calls are TRBV27 and TRBJ2-7; D is perhaps TRBD1 (6 bases). The V gene's germline CDR1 is MNHEY and CDR2 SMNVEV (reference sequence). This CDR3 has 13 residues. V lost 3 bases and J 2 bases, leaving 8 bases between the germline ends. In nucleotides, the CDR3 is TGTGCCAGCAGTTTGGGGGCCACCTACGAGCAGTACTTC. Protein product: CASSLGATYEQYF.

This clone has only one observation. The rearrangement joins TRBV9 to TRBJ1-4; D may be TRBD1 (6 bases). Germline V gene sequence: CDR1 SGDLS, CDR2 YYNGEE. The V end was cut by 0 bases, the J end by 7 bases, with 16 bases between. The length of the CDR3 is 16 residues. The CDR3 is CASSVEYGQYREKLFF. The CDR3 DNA is TGTGCCAGCAGCGTAGAATACGGACAGTATCGTGAAAAACTGTTTTTT.

The chain carries TRBV5-4 and TRBJ2-7; the match to TRBD2 covers 11 bases. The CDR3 is 14 amino acids. V lost 1 base, J lost 6 bases, and 3 bases stayed unmatched. Germline-derived CDR1 and CDR2 are SGHNT and YYREEE (reference sequence). In DNA, the CDR3 is TGTGCCAGCAGCTTGTCGCTAGCGGGGGGCGAGCAGTACTTC. This gives the protein CASSLSLAGGEQYF.

This chain connects TRBV12-3 or TRBV12-4 to TRBJ1-5; a weak D match, TRBD1 (5 bases). This CDR3 is built from 13 residues. V was cut by 3 bases and J by 5 bases, with 8 bases left in between. The CDR3 bases are TGTGCCAGCAGTTTGGGAGGGGATCAGCCCCAGCATTTT. Its translation: CASSLGGDQPQHF.

The rearrangement uses TRBV7-2 and TRBJ2-3; D remains ambiguous. Trimming pared 0 bases from V and 3 bases from J, leaving 4 bases between. Per germline, CDR1 SGHTA and CDR2 FQGNSA. The CDR3 loop spans 13 amino acids. The CDR3 loop reads CASSLARTDTQYF. CDR3 nucleotide sequence: TGTGCCAGCAGCTTAGCGCGTACAGATACGCAGTATTTT.

The V and J genes are TRBV1 and TRBJ2-7; TRBD2, the table's D call, lacks a check against the DNA. TRBV1 corresponds to a pseudogene. The CDR3 contains 16 residues. The CDR3: CTSSHGGLAGKGEQYF. In nucleotides, the CDR3 is TGCACCAGCAGCCACGGGGGACTAGCGGGGAAGGGCGAGCAGTACTTC.

This sequence joins TRBV27 and TRBJ2-7, with a possible D match to TRBD2 (6 bases). V gave up 3 bases and J gave up 0 bases, with 12 bases separating them. The CDR3 is 15 residues long. The V gene's germline CDR1 is MNHEY and CDR2 SMNVEV (reference sequence). The CDR3 region has the DNA TGTGCCAGCAGTTTTGGGACTCCAACCTCCTACGAGCAGTACTTC. Its translation is CASSFGTPTSYEQYF.

The chain is built from TRBV7-9 and TRBJ2-7, with 9 nucleotides matching TRBD1. Germline V gene data show CDR1 as SEHNR and CDR2 as FQNEAQ (reference sequence). V dropped 3 bases and J dropped 6; count of bases not matched to a gene: 6. This CDR3 is 14 amino acids long. Written as DNA, the CDR3 is TGTGCCAGCAGCTTCCCGGGACAGGGTGCCGAGCAGTACTTC. This sequence encodes CASSFPGQGAEQYF.

J is TRBJ2-3 and V is TRBV24-1; 14 positions match TRBD2. Germline CDR1 KGHDR, CDR2 SFDVKD. V dropped 8 bases and J dropped 3; count of bases not matched to a gene: 9. CDR3 size: 17 residues. The CDR3 loop is CATKPSGLAGVTDTQYF. DNA for the CDR3: TGTGCCACCAAACCATCGGGACTAGCGGGGGTAACAGATACGCAGTATTTT.

V and J are TRBV29-1 and TRBJ1-1, with D perhaps TRBD1 (5 bases). The germline V gene encodes CDR1 SQVTM and CDR2 ANQGSEA. This CDR3 spans 13 amino acids. The V and J ends lost 4 bases and 5 bases respectively, with 14 bases between them. Here the CDR3 reads CSVGVGGQTEAFF. CDR3 bases: TGCAGCGTTGGGGTGGGGGGTCAAACTGAAGCTTTCTTT.

The V gene is TRBV2, the J gene TRBJ1-5, with a tentative D call TRBD1 (5 bases). This CDR3 comprises 12 residues. Trimming left V 8 bases short and J 7 bases short, with 12 bases between. Germline V gives CDR1 SNHLY, CDR2 FYNNEI. The CDR3 nucleotides are TGTGCCAGCTCAGGGATCGGCCAGCCCCAGCATTTT. The encoded protein is CASSGIGQPQHF.

V gene TRBV27 combines with J gene TRBJ2-7; D is unresolved. V lost 8 bases and J lost 4, with 15 bases in between. Germline CDR1 and CDR2: MNHEY and SMNVEV (reference sequence). The CDR3 is 13 amino acids. The CDR3 DNA follows: TGTGCCAGCGCGCCCCGTAGAGTTTACGAGCAGTACTTC. This translates into CASAPRRVYEQYF.

The genes are TRBV7-2 and TRBJ2-7; a weak D match, TRBD1 (6 bases). The V end lost 5 bases, the J end lost 2 bases, and 19 bases lay between the germline ends. In germline, CDR1 is SGHTA, CDR2 FQGNSA. CDR3 length: 16 residues. CDR3 DNA: TGTGCCAGCAGCCAGAACTATAGGACAGCCGCCTACGAGCAGTACTTC. Translation gives CASSQNYRTAAYEQYF.

Here the CDR3 reads CASRGEETQYF. The CDR3 nucleotides read TGTGCCAGCAGAGGGGAAGAGACCCAGTACTTC. J is TRBJ2-5 and V is TRBV2, with D perhaps matching TRBD1 (5 bases). This CDR3 is built from 11 residues. In germline, CDR1 is SNHLY, CDR2 FYNNEI. Trimming stripped 6 bases from V and 3 bases from J, with 5 bases between.

This chain links TRBV5-6 with TRBJ1-2; tentatively, D is TRBD1 (6 bases). CDR1 SGHDT and CDR2 YYEEEE come from the germline V gene. V was cut by 6 bases and J by 0 bases, with 9 bases left in between. This CDR3 is built from 13 residues. The CDR3: CASKDRPNYGYTF. The CDR3 region has the DNA TGTGCCAGCAAGGACAGACCTAACTATGGCTACACCTTC.